This record concerns one TCR beta chain sequence. This sample stems from a study of blood T cell repertoires in COVID-19. At the level of the study: From the United States, Italy and Spain came samples of acute and convalescent COVID-19. Nucleic acid was either cDNA or gDNA, and it came from T cells, B-cell-depleted T cells, or PBMCs.

Measured with immunoSEQ multiplex PCR; TCRdb has only the in-frame clones, and not every one. The data contain 350,000 to 550,000 clones, about 90% of them singletons. Recruitment covered about two dozen US areas and drew participants whose ages spanned about 18 to 89 years. Cohorts were determined from participant-reported clinical history. This CDR3 region has 16 residues. Germline V lookup: CDR1 SGHVS, CDR2 FQNEAQ. Trimming removed 2 bases from V and 4 bases from J; junction bases left unmatched: 4. The sequence was collected from a woman under 30 with acute COVID-19. Specimen: PBMCs or T cells enriched from blood (not recorded which). The chain recombines TRBV7-8 with TRBJ2-2; 10 bases are shared with TRBD1. CDR3 sequence (DNA): TGTGCCAGCAGCTTAAAATGGACAGGGGGCACCGGGGAGCTGTTTTTT. As protein: CASSLKWTGGTGELFF.